This T cell receptor beta chain was recorded in a study of T cell repertoires in cytomegalovirus infection. Notes on the study in general: In two of eight donors, the top clonotype was HLA-C-restricted CMV-specific. Accumulated public TCR beta family frequency recognized individuals carrying CMV together with the relevant HLA.

The CDR3 spans 15 residues. Germline V gives CDR1 SGHRS, CDR2 YFSETQ. Germline trimming cut 0 bases from V and 4 bases from J; bases unmatched to any gene: 6. TCRdb processed the reads anew with MiXCR; each CDR3 protein has one entry. The sample yields fewer than 900,000 distinct CDR3 sequences, about 28% seen once. About this clonotype itself: Its matching antigen is unknown.

The clonotype comes from a human donor in good health (CMV status not recorded). Some clones in this sample may be carry-over from other donors' samples. The input for sequencing was cultured CD8+ T cells from PBMCs, taken from culture after CMV antigen stimulation. The V gene is TRBV5-1, the J gene TRBJ1-1, with 7 bases aligning to TRBD1. CDR3: CASSLAGTEITEAFF. CDR3 coding DNA: TGCGCCAGCAGCTTGGCTGGGACAGAGATCACTGAAGCTTTCTTT.